A selection of T cell receptor beta chains follows, all from one sample in a study of low-dose radiotherapy and immunotherapy resistance in tumors. Using its own MiXCR run on the reads, TCRdb lists one record per CDR3 protein. The profile shows 60,000 to 90,000 distinct CDR3 sequences, 30% to 40% of them singletons. The sample here was PBMCs, taken before treatment. All receptors derive from a female donor with ovarian cancer. CDR3s include the opening cysteine and the closing phenylalanine or tryptophan. D genes are given only for firm matches. Part of the rows lack a size; the others show once, few, many or a class for expanded clones.

V gene,D gene,clone size,J gene,CDR3 protein,CDR3 DNA
TRBV28,TRBD2,once,TRBJ2-3,CATLRGRGTDTQYF,TGTGCCACCCTACGAGGGAGGGGCACAGATACGCAGTATTTT
TRBV5-1,.,.,TRBJ1-6,CASSLAERISTATLHF,TGCGCCAGCAGCTTGGCCGAAAGGATTTCAACCGCCACCCTCCACTTT
TRBV28,.,.,TRBJ2-1,CASSLEHRNEQFF,TGTGCCAGCAGTTTAGAACACCGGAATGAGCAGTTCTTC
TRBV30,TRBD1,many,TRBJ2-4,CASSQGGQGSGNIQYF,TGTGCCTCCTCTCAGGGAGGACAGGGGTCGGGAAACATTCAGTACTTC
TRBV7-3,.,.,TRBJ2-3,CASSETDTQYF,TGTGCCAGCAGCGAGACAGATACGCAGTATTTT
TRBV24-1,TRBD2,many,TRBJ2-7,CATSATSGSHRGTYEQYF,TGTGCCACCAGTGCGACTAGCGGGAGTCATAGGGGCACCTACGAGCAGTACTTC
TRBV11-3,TRBD2,few,TRBJ2-3,CASSSLSGSRGDTQYF,TGTGCCAGCAGTTCTCTTAGCGGGAGTCGGGGAGATACGCAGTATTTT
TRBV4-1,.,.,TRBJ2-2,CASRQRTTNTGELFF,TGCGCCAGCAGACAACGAACAACGAACACCGGGGAGCTGTTTTTT
TRBV20-1,.,many,TRBJ2-7,CSVETGRPYGPPSGQYF,TGCAGTGTCGAGACAGGTAGACCCTACGGGCCACCGTCGGGGCAGTACTTC
TRBV11-2,TRBD1,.,TRBJ2-2,CASSYRGLTGELFF,TGTGCCAGCAGCTACAGGGGGCTGACCGGGGAGCTGTTTTTT
TRBV6-2/TRBV6-3,.,once,TRBJ1-1,CASRTTLSAFF,TGTGCCAGCAGAACAACTCTATCCGCTTTCTTT
TRBV7-2,TRBD2,.,TRBJ2-1,CASSRTSGRLNEQFF,TGTGCCAGCAGCCGCACTAGCGGGAGGCTCAATGAGCAGTTCTTC
TRBV3-1,TRBD1,.,TRBJ1-4,CASSIRTGSGEKLFF,TGTGCCAGCAGCATACGGACAGGGTCGGGTGAAAAACTGTTTTTT
TRBV30,.,.,TRBJ1-1,CAWTPFVTEAFF,TGTGCCTGGACCCCGTTTGTTACTGAAGCTTTCTTT
TRBV9,.,many,TRBJ2-7,CASSAGGAYEQYF,TGTGCCAGCAGCGCCGGTGGAGCCTACGAGCAGTACTTC
TRBV6-6,.,many,TRBJ1-5,CASSPFNQPQHF,TGTGCCAGCAGCCCCTTCAATCAGCCCCAGCATTTT
TRBV4-1,.,.,TRBJ2-1,CASSQVSTGTQLNEQFF,TGCGCCAGCAGCCAAGTCTCCACCGGGACACAGCTCAATGAGCAGTTCTTC
TRBV29-1,.,many,TRBJ2-7,CSVETDRNYEQYF,TGCAGCGTTGAGACGGACAGAAACTACGAGCAGTACTTC
TRBV5-1,.,.,TRBJ1-1,CASILAGDTEAFF,TGTGCCAGCATCCTGGCGGGTGACACTGAAGCTTTCTTT
TRBV20-1,.,many,TRBJ1-5,CSARPYQGLGQPQHF,TGCAGTGCTAGACCATACCAGGGGTTGGGACAGCCCCAGCATTTT
TRBV19,TRBD1,many,TRBJ2-3,CATRDRGSMSTDTQYF,TGTGCCACCCGGGACAGGGGGAGTATGAGCACAGATACGCAGTATTTT
TRBV6-2/TRBV6-3,.,many,TRBJ2-1,CASIGGAGEQFF,TGTGCCAGCATTGGGGGGGCTGGTGAGCAGTTCTTC
TRBV9,TRBD2,many,TRBJ2-1,CASSVAPGPGGSGISSYNEQFF,TGTGCCAGCAGCGTAGCCCCGGGCCCTGGTGGTAGCGGGATCAGCTCCTACAATGAGCAGTTCTTC
TRBV6-2/TRBV6-3,TRBD2,many,TRBJ2-3,CASSTPSGGTDTQYF,TGTGCCAGCAGTACACCTAGCGGGGGGACAGATACGCAGTATTTT
TRBV6-2/TRBV6-3,TRBD2,many,TRBJ2-3,CASSYGLATDTQYF,TGTGCCAGCAGTTATGGACTAGCTACAGATACGCAGTATTTT
TRBV6-2/TRBV6-3,.,many,TRBJ1-4,CASRKTNEGINEKLFF,TGTGCCAGCAGGAAAACAAACGAAGGGATTAATGAAAAACTGTTTTTT
TRBV7-9,.,.,TRBJ1-1,CASSPGTVGTEAFF,TGTGCCAGCAGCCCTGGGACGGTGGGCACTGAAGCTTTCTTT
TRBV10-3,TRBD1,many,TRBJ1-3,CATVQQGASNTIYF,TGTGCCACTGTGCAACAGGGGGCTTCGAACACCATATATTTT
TRBV20-1,TRBD2,many,TRBJ2-1,CSARGSAGDYNEQFF,TGCAGTGCTAGAGGGTCGGCGGGAGACTACAATGAGCAGTTCTTC
TRBV29-1,TRBD1,many,TRBJ1-1,CSVEGTGGFEAFF,TGCAGCGTTGAAGGGACAGGGGGCTTTGAAGCTTTCTTT
TRBV12-3/TRBV12-4,.,many,TRBJ2-5,CASSLDTGTQYF,TGTGCCAGCAGTTTAGACACGGGGACCCAGTACTTC
TRBV9,.,few,TRBJ1-1,CASSVETRNTEAFF,TGTGCCAGCAGCGTAGAAACCAGGAACACTGAAGCTTTCTTT
TRBV3-1,.,.,TRBJ1-2,CASSPKGEGYTF,TGTGCCAGCAGCCCTAAAGGCGAAGGCTACACCTTC
TRBV7-8,TRBD1,.,TRBJ1-4,CASSLGMGQMNEKLFF,TGTGCCAGCAGCTTAGGAATGGGACAGATGAATGAAAAACTGTTTTTT
TRBV3-1,.,few,TRBJ1-4,CASRERGNSNEKLFF,TGTGCCAGCAGAGAAAGAGGGAACAGCAATGAAAAACTGTTTTTT
TRBV4-2,TRBD1,many,TRBJ1-5,CASSQNGQGNQPQHF,TGTGCCAGCAGCCAAAATGGACAGGGTAATCAGCCCCAGCATTTT
TRBV20-1,TRBD2,few,TRBJ2-3,CSARVWGGRTDTQYF,TGCAGTGCTAGAGTTTGGGGAGGGCGCACAGATACGCAGTATTTT
TRBV11-2,.,.,TRBJ2-7,CASSLVVAPYEQYF,TGTGCCAGCAGCTTAGTGGTAGCACCCTACGAGCAGTACTTC
TRBV7-2,.,many,TRBJ1-5,CASSLQGVNQPQHF,TGTGCCAGCAGCCTCCAAGGGGTTAATCAGCCCCAGCATTTT
TRBV5-1,TRBD2,many,TRBJ2-1,CASERSGGAKRNEQFF,TGCGCCAGCGAACGGAGCGGGGGGGCAAAAAGGAATGAGCAGTTCTTC
TRBV30,.,many,TRBJ1-3,CAWIPQGYSGNTIYF,TGTGCCTGGATTCCCCAGGGTTACTCTGGAAACACCATATATTTT
TRBV7-2,TRBD2,.,TRBJ2-3,CASSLGEGRRSDTQYF,TGTGCCAGCAGCTTGGGGGAGGGCCGTAGGTCAGATACGCAGTATTTT
TRBV27,.,many,TRBJ2-6,CASSLRGLRANVLTF,TGTGCCAGCAGCCTCAGGGGCCTGAGGGCCAACGTCCTGACTTTC
TRBV5-4,.,many,TRBJ1-2,CASSLGQINYGYTF,TGTGCCAGCAGCTTGGGGCAGATTAACTATGGCTACACCTTC
TRBV6-6,.,many,TRBJ2-5,CASSYPPETQYF,TGTGCCAGCAGTTACCCCCCAGAGACCCAGTACTTC
TRBV5-1,.,many,TRBJ2-7,CASSLEPGSTYEQYF,TGCGCCAGCAGCTTGGAACCAGGGTCCACCTACGAGCAGTACTTC
TRBV6-1,.,many,TRBJ2-2,CASSEASGALVGGELFF,TGTGCCAGCAGTGAAGCATCAGGGGCCCTCGTTGGCGGGGAGCTGTTTTTT
TRBV5-6,TRBD1,.,TRBJ1-1,CASSYTFFQGQSSGNTEAFF,TGTGCCAGCAGCTACACTTTTTTTCAGGGACAGAGCAGCGGGAACACTGAAGCTTTCTTT
TRBV7-2,TRBD1,.,TRBJ2-7,CASSETGGIDEQYF,TGTGCCAGCAGCGAAACAGGGGGGATCGACGAGCAGTACTTC
TRBV20-1,.,few,TRBJ2-7,CSGQSGAYYEQYF,TGCAGCGGCCAGTCCGGGGCTTATTACGAGCAGTACTTC
TRBV20-1,TRBD1,few,TRBJ2-7,CSAARDSYYEQYF,TGCAGTGCGGCTCGGGACAGCTACTACGAGCAGTACTTC
TRBV24-1,.,.,TRBJ2-1,CATSEATLSYNEQFF,TGTGCCACCAGTGAGGCTACCCTTAGCTACAATGAGCAGTTCTTC
TRBV4-2,TRBD2,medium-sized,TRBJ2-2,CASSPLAGAPGELFF,TGTGCCAGCAGCCCGTTAGCGGGAGCCCCCGGGGAGCTGTTTTTT